The 32 T cell receptor beta chains presented below share a single source sample, sequenced in a study of T-cell reconstitution after alpha-beta-depleted transplantation in children. A TCRbeta library incorporating unique molecular identifiers was prepared. TCRdb reanalysed the PCR reads using MiXCR and keeps one entry per CDR3 protein. In the table there are 610,000 or so distinct CDR3 sequences, roughly 30% of which are singletons. Source: PBMCs, taken before TCRalphabeta/CD19-depleted stem cell transplant. The source of these receptors is a boy younger than two with Wiskott-Aldrich syndrome, due to receive a stem cell transplant.

This clonotype was picked up a small number of times. The chain has TRBV24-1 and TRBJ2-1, with D possibly TRBD2 on 5 matching bases. Germline values: CDR1 KGHDR, CDR2 SFDVKD. The CDR3 is 13 residues long. V was shortened by 3 bases and J by 6 bases, with 8 bases between the two germline ends. Written as DNA, the CDR3 is TGTGCCACCAGTGATGGGAGCTCCAATGAGCAGTTCTTC. Protein sequence: CATSDGSSNEQFF.

V is TRBV4-1 and J is TRBJ1-3, with D uncertain. The CDR3 runs 17 residues. The germline CDR1 and CDR2 sequences are MGHRA and YSYEKL. The V and J ends lost 0 bases and 2 bases respectively, with 14 bases between them. The CDR3: CASSQEMWGIAGNTIYF. CDR3 nucleotides: TGCGCCAGCAGCCAAGAGATGTGGGGAATTGCTGGAAACACCATATATTTT.

The CDR3 spells CASSLGLWREGLNEQFF. In DNA form, the CDR3 reads TGTGCCAGCAGTTTGGGCCTCTGGCGGGAGGGCCTGAATGAGCAGTTCTTC. This chain connects TRBV12-3 or TRBV12-4 to TRBJ2-1, with 9 bases aligning to TRBD2. The CDR3 length is 17 residues. J was trimmed by 7 bases and V by 3 bases; bases with no gene match: 13.

V usage is TRBV7-9 and J usage is TRBJ1-4, with TRBD1 identical over 9 bases. V shed 5 bases and J 8 bases; nucleotides not matched to a gene: 12. Germline CDR1 and CDR2: SEHNR and FQNEAQ (reference sequence). The CDR3 loop spans 16 amino acids. CDR3 sequence (DNA): TGTGCCAGCAGCGTCGGTCGGGGGACAGGGCGGGAAAAACTGTTTTTT. Its protein is CASSVGRGTGREKLFF.

CDR3 sequence (DNA): TGTGCCAGCAGCCACGCCTCTAGCGGGATGGTCGGGGAGCTGTTTTTT. It translates to CASSHASSGMVGELFF. The chain is built from TRBV4-2 and TRBJ2-2; 9 nucleotides match TRBD2. Germline V CDR1 and CDR2: LGHNA, YNFKEQ. The length of the CDR3 is 16 residues. With V trimmed by 3 bases and J by 7 bases, 9 bases remained unmatched.

The genes are TRBV20-1 and TRBJ1-2, with D tentatively TRBD1 (6 bases). Germline CDR1 reads DFQATT; CDR2 reads SNEGSKA (reference sequence). V lost 6 bases to trimming and J lost 4 bases, with 15 bases between them. CDR3 length equals 13 residues. The CDR3: CSAPRQVPYGYTF. The CDR3 nucleotides read TGCAGTGCACCCAGACAGGTTCCCTATGGCTACACCTTC.

J is TRBJ2-5 and V is TRBV2; TRBD1 agrees at 8 bases. The CDR3 runs 14 residues. After removal of 3 bases from V and 4 bases from J, the junction contained 4 bases not matched to a gene. Germline CDR1 SNHLY, CDR2 FYNNEI. The CDR3: CASSETTGAETQYF. For the CDR3, the DNA is TGTGCCAGCAGTGAGACGACAGGGGCAGAGACCCAGTACTTC.

This clonotype was counted a few times. V is TRBV5-1 and J is TRBJ1-1; D is ambiguous. From germline, CDR1 is SGHRS and CDR2 YFSETQ. V shed 1 base and J shed 1 base, with 8 bases lying between them. There are 14 residues in the CDR3. CDR3 residues: CASSLHSGNTEAFF. The CDR3 bases are TGCGCCAGCAGCTTGCACAGCGGGAACACTGAAGCTTTCTTT.

CDR3 sequence reads: CASSGTTGMAYNEQFF. DNA of the CDR3: TGCGCCAGCAGCGGTACTACAGGGATGGCCTACAATGAGCAGTTCTTC. The chain couples TRBV5-1 to TRBJ2-1; perhaps TRBD1 as D (6 bases). This CDR3 is 16 amino acids long. V was trimmed by 4 bases and J by 2 bases, leaving 16 bases between them. Germline V CDR1 and CDR2: SGHRS, YFSETQ.

Many counts were recorded for this clonotype. The rearrangement uses TRBV5-1 and TRBJ2-1, with 14 bases matching TRBD2. Germline V gives CDR1 SGHRS, CDR2 YFSETQ. V dropped 3 bases and J dropped 8; count of bases not matched to a gene: 4. The CDR3 covers 15 residues. CDR3 loop: CASSSGLAGVYEQFF. DNA of the CDR3: TGCGCCAGCAGCTCGGGACTAGCGGGAGTCTATGAGCAGTTCTTC.

This clonotype came up a few times. This chain uses TRBV2 with TRBJ2-5; D might be TRBD2 (5 bases). The V gene lost 2 bases and the J gene lost 4 bases, with 11 bases spanning the gap. This CDR3 has 14 residues. Germline CDR1 is SNHLY and CDR2 is FYNNEI. The CDR3 reads CASSEKTSGETQYF. In nucleotides, the CDR3 is TGTGCCAGCAGTGAAAAAACTAGTGGAGAGACCCAGTACTTC.

Only a few counts were recorded for this clonotype. This chain joins TRBV5-1 and TRBJ2-2; TRBD2 matches at 8 bases. Unmatched junction bases numbered 17, after V lost 1 base and J lost 3 bases. The CDR3 covers 20 residues. The germline CDR1 and CDR2 sequences are SGHRS and YFSETQ. The CDR3 here is CASSLWVIPGTRGDTGELFF. The CDR3 DNA sequence: TGCGCCAGCAGCTTGTGGGTGATACCGGGGACTAGAGGCGACACCGGGGAGCTGTTTTTT.

A few counts support this clonotype. The CDR3 region is CASGMWEGRDEQFF. The DNA of the CDR3 is TGTGCTAGTGGTATGTGGGAGGGCCGGGATGAGCAGTTCTTC. This sequence joins TRBV12-5 and TRBJ2-1; 7 nucleotides line up with TRBD2. Trimming removed 5 bases from V and 8 bases from J; junction bases left unmatched: 9. CDR3 length: 14 residues. Germline assignment: CDR1 LGHNT and CDR2 FRNRAP.

The rearrangement links TRBV12-3 or TRBV12-4 to TRBJ2-1; TRBD2 matches at 7 bases. The junction had 9 bases not matched to a gene; V was cut back by 4 bases and J by 0 bases. CDR3 length equals 17 residues. In DNA form, the CDR3 reads TGTGCCAGCAGTTCCAGAGAGGCGGGAGCCTCCTACAATGAGCAGTTCTTC. Translated: CASSSREAGASYNEQFF.

A few counts support this clonotype. V gene TRBV7-2 combines with J gene TRBJ2-1; tentative D call: TRBD2 (6 bases). The CDR3 length is 13 residues. Per the germline V gene, CDR1 is SGHTA and CDR2 is FQGNSA. Trimming took off 5 bases at V and 8 bases at J, with 13 bases between the two ends. The CDR3 region is CASSLTSIHEQFF. The CDR3 bases are TGTGCCAGCAGCCTGACTAGTATCCATGAGCAGTTCTTC.

This clonotype was observed a few times. The gene calls are TRBV4-2 and TRBJ2-2; 14 nucleotides match TRBD2. J gave up 6 bases and V 0 bases, and 6 bases lay outside the gene matches. From germline, CDR1 is LGHNA and CDR2 YNFKEQ. The CDR3 has 18 amino acids. The CDR3 region is CASSQDLTSGRAAGELFF. The CDR3 DNA is TGTGCCAGCAGCCAAGATCTGACTAGCGGGAGGGCCGCCGGGGAGCTGTTTTTT.

The chain has TRBV28 and TRBJ2-7; a possible D gene is TRBD2 (6 bases). CDR3 length: 16 residues. Germline assignment: CDR1 MDHEN and CDR2 SYDVKM. Trimming shortened V by 7 bases and J by 4 bases, and 23 bases separated the two germline ends. In DNA, the CDR3 is TGTGCCAGCACCCTCCGGAGAGCGGGCCCATTGTACGAGCAGTACTTC. Protein: CASTLRRAGPLYEQYF.

The J gene is TRBJ2-2, the V gene TRBV5-1; no definite D call. Trimming removed 0 bases from V and 6 bases from J, with 6 bases in between. CDR3 length: 13 residues. CDR1 and CDR2 (germline): SGHRS, YFSETQ. The CDR3, as DNA: TGCGCCAGCAGCTTGGCCGTAGCCGGGGAGCTGTTTTTT. This gives the protein CASSLAVAGELFF. The entire variable domain, with the rest obtained from reference TRBV5-1 and TRBJ2-2, is as follows: KAGVTQTPRYLIKTRGQQVTLSCSPISGHRSVSWYQQTPGQGLQFLFEYFSETQRNKGNFPGRFSGRQFSNSRSEMNVSTLELGDSALYLCASSLAVAGELFFGEGSRLTVL.

This chain uses TRBV5-1 with TRBJ1-2, with TRBD1 identical over 7 bases. This CDR3 comprises 15 residues. CDR1 SGHRS and CDR2 YFSETQ come from the germline V gene. V shed 4 bases, J shed 4 bases, and the junction held 10 bases outside the gene matches. The CDR3 spells CASSPTGTETYGYTF. As DNA, the CDR3 is TGCGCCAGCAGCCCGACTGGGACAGAGACCTATGGCTACACCTTC.

The chain is built from TRBV20-1 and TRBJ2-5; D is perhaps TRBD2 (5 bases). Germline assignment: CDR1 DFQATT and CDR2 SNEGSKA (reference sequence). The CDR3 spans 12 residues. V lost 5 bases to trimming and J lost 2 bases, with 9 bases between them. The CDR3 DNA reads as TGCAGTGCTGGCCCGGGGCAAGAGACCCAGTACTTC. Its translation is CSAGPGQETQYF.

This clonotype turned up a few times. The chain uses TRBV5-1 and TRBJ2-7; 7 bases match TRBD1. Germline V gives CDR1 SGHRS, CDR2 YFSETQ. The V and J ends lost 4 bases and 6 bases, in that order; junction bases with no gene match: 4. The CDR3 runs 12 residues. Written as DNA, the CDR3 is TGCGCCAGCAGCCCACAGGGGAGCGAGCAGTACTTC. The encoded protein is CASSPQGSEQYF. Full variable domain (remainder filled in from reference TRBV5-1 and TRBJ2-7): KAGVTQTPRYLIKTRGQQVTLSCSPISGHRSVSWYQQTPGQGLQFLFEYFSETQRNKGNFPGRFSGRQFSNSRSEMNVSTLELGDSALYLCASSPQGSEQYFGPGTRLTVT.

This chain joins TRBV28 and TRBJ1-5; D might be TRBD1 (5 bases). CDR1 is MDHEN, CDR2 SYDVKM, per germline. The CDR3 has 16 amino acids. Trimming removed 1 base at V and 4 bases at J, with 14 bases between. CDR3 amino acids: CASSLFVGKGNQPQHF. The CDR3 coding sequence is TGTGCCAGCAGTTTATTTGTCGGGAAGGGGAATCAGCCCCAGCATTTT.

The chain couples TRBV5-5 to TRBJ1-1; D is undetermined. Trimming took 6 bases from V and 8 from J, leaving 20 bases between them. Per the germline V gene, CDR1 is SGHKS and CDR2 is YYEKEE (reference sequence). CDR3 length: 14 residues. The CDR3 sequence is CASIMAGGTWEAFF. The CDR3 coding sequence is TGTGCCAGCATCATGGCGGGAGGAACGTGGGAAGCTTTCTTT.

This chain uses TRBV9 with TRBJ2-2, with unresolved D. CDR3 length: 13 residues. Germline V gives CDR1 SGDLS, CDR2 YYNGEE. The ends were cut back, 0 bases at V and 6 bases at J, with 6 bases in the middle. CDR3 nucleotides: TGTGCCAGCAGCGTAGATAGAGCCGGGGAGCTGTTTTTT. This gives the protein CASSVDRAGELFF.

The table lists this clonotype with a few counts. The chain combines TRBV5-1 with TRBJ1-2, with D unclear. Trimming shortened V by 5 bases and J by 0 bases, and 8 bases separated the two germline ends. This CDR3 spans 13 amino acids. Germline CDR1 SGHRS, CDR2 YFSETQ. The CDR3, as DNA: TGCGCCAGCAGTCGCGAGTCTAACTATGGCTACACCTTC. It codes for CASSRESNYGYTF.

This clonotype was seen only a few times. The chain couples TRBV28 to TRBJ2-5; D tentatively reads TRBD1 or TRBD2 (5 bases each). Germline V gives CDR1 MDHEN, CDR2 SYDVKM. This CDR3 has 14 amino acids. V was trimmed by 5 bases and J by 5 bases, leaving 15 bases between them. CDR3 region: CASSLGTYGETQYF. CDR3 in DNA: TGTGCCAGCAGTCTCGGGACCTATGGGGAGACCCAGTACTTC.

This clonotype was observed a few times. Because it lacks the conserved phenylalanine or tryptophan at the end, this CDR3 is likely a read error. The limits of the CDR3 on the DNA are not certain, so only TCRdb's listed CDR3 is given. The J gene is TRBJ2-1, the V gene TRBV24-1; the D call of TRBD1 is as the table states it, not checked on the DNA. Germline V CDR1 and CDR2: KGHDR, SFDVKD. The length of the CDR3 is 9 amino acids, counting both ends. The CDR3 spells CATSDGPGV.

This clonotype was observed a handful of times. The J gene is TRBJ2-2, the V gene TRBV12-3 or TRBV12-4; TRBD1 is a possible D gene (6 bases). V was clipped by 3 bases and J by 6 bases, with 14 bases between them. CDR3 length equals 15 residues. CDR3 DNA sequence: TGTGCCAGCAGTTTTGGGGGACACCTCCCCGGGGAGCTGTTTTTT. Translating gives CASSFGGHLPGELFF.

This clonotype occurred a few times. This chain connects TRBV18 to TRBJ2-2; D unresolved. Between the trimmed V and J ends, which lost 6 bases and 0 bases, there was a span of 11 bases. The germline CDR1 and CDR2 sequences are KGHSH and LQKENI. The CDR3 is made up of 15 amino acids. CDR3 sequence (DNA): TGTGCCAGCTCTGCCAATCTCGCGAACACCGGGGAGCTGTTTTTT. Protein product: CASSANLANTGELFF.

The chain employs TRBV7-2 and TRBJ2-7; tentative D call: TRBD1 (6 bases). V shed 0 bases and J shed 6 bases, with 15 bases lying between them. This CDR3 is built from 15 residues. CDR1 is SGHTA and CDR2 is FQGNSA in the germline V gene. The CDR3 DNA is TGTGCCAGCAGCTTAGCGAGCTTCAGGGGTGGCGAGCAGTACTTC. This translates into CASSLASFRGGEQYF.

The chain combines TRBV11-2 with TRBJ2-1; D might be TRBD1 or TRBD2, each matching 6 bases. V shed 3 bases and J shed 7 bases, with 13 bases lying between them. This CDR3 region has 14 residues. CDR1 is SGHAT and CDR2 is FQNNGV in the germline V gene. The CDR3 reads CASSFRGLRNEQFF. DNA for the CDR3: TGTGCCAGCAGCTTTCGGGGGCTCAGGAATGAGCAGTTCTTC.

The chain links TRBV5-1 to TRBJ2-7; weak D call: TRBD1 (6 bases). The CDR3 has 18 amino acids. Germline CDR1 reads SGHRS; CDR2 reads YFSETQ. Deletions cut 0 bases from V and 1 base from J, with 20 bases between. The CDR3 spells CASSLAPNRQATSYEQYF. CDR3 coding DNA: TGCGCCAGCAGCTTGGCCCCGAACAGACAGGCTACGTCCTACGAGCAGTACTTC.